This T cell receptor beta chain emerged from a study of blood T cell repertoires in COVID-19. CDR3 length: 13 amino acids. The germline gives CDR1 SGHVS, CDR2 FQNEAQ. Unmatched junction bases numbered 8, after V lost 3 bases and J lost 11 bases. This clone showed up just a few times. As handled by the study authors: Using reference gene primer amplification, nucleated cell counts were estimated. TCRdb keeps only in-frame clones here, not all; method: immunoSEQ multiplex PCR. Clone size and the V and J calls come from that table; the DNA yielded D and trimming. The table has 90,000 to 95,000 clones, around 88% seen once.

The sample taken for sequencing was peripheral blood. The source is a woman between 65 and 79 years old with acute or convalescent COVID-19. The rearrangement uses TRBV7-8 and TRBJ1-2; 8 bases agree with TRBD1. The CDR3 protein is CASSFRDRSAYTF. The DNA of the CDR3 is TGTGCCAGCAGCTTCCGGGACAGGTCGGCATACACCTTC.